This T cell receptor beta chain was identified during a study of cytomegalovirus exposure and HLA in healthy donors. Primers included in the PCR were 60 Vbeta and 13 Jbeta primers. The repertoire was sequenced with immunoSEQ multiplex PCR; TCRdb's copy has only in-frame clones and lacks some. The table lists around 210,000 clones, about 88% of them singletons. Comment on this clone: What it binds is unknown.

Study-level findings and limits: In a later analysis, TCR beta V- and J-gene trimming showed a link to a missense DCLRE1C variant. Follow-up analysis seemed to connect common viral pathogens with several of the most significant clusters identified.

Germline V gene lookup returns CDR1 SGDLS and CDR2 YYNGEE. V lost 0 bases and J lost 5; bases outside the gene matches: 7. The CDR3 has 16 amino acids. The sequence came from a girl aged 2-9 years in good health and CMV-seronegative. The sequencing input was PBMCs. The V and J genes are TRBV9 and TRBJ2-2, with 7 bases fitting TRBD1. In nucleotides, the CDR3 is TGTGCCAGCAGCGTAGCAGGGGGAGTCAAAACCGGGGAGCTGTTTTTT. Amino acids: CASSVAGGVKTGELFF.